Detailed here is one T cell receptor beta chain. The CDR3 spans 18 residues. CDR1 is MNHEY, CDR2 SMNVEV, per germline (reference sequence). V gave up 6 bases and J gave up 2 bases; unmatched junction bases: 16. These data belong to a study of blood T cell repertoires in COVID-19. Study information: Material from acute and convalescent COVID-19 was sourced from the United States, Italy and Spain. Nucleic acid was either cDNA or gDNA, and it came from T cells, B-cell-depleted T cells, or PBMCs.

Authors' data handling: Amplification of reference gene primers was used by the study to estimate nucleated cell counts. The protocol was immunoSEQ multiplex PCR, while the TCRdb copy is restricted to in-frame clones and leaves out a portion. Clone size and the V and J calls come from that table; the DNA yielded D and trimming. The data hold under 100,000 clones, with around 85% observed a single time. The chain links TRBV27 to TRBJ2-1; 7 bases are shared with TRBD1. Material: peripheral blood. This sequence originates from a man of 80 years or more with active or convalescent COVID-19. The DNA of the CDR3 is TGTGCCAGCAGGGAGTGGACAGGTACTACGATACCCTACAATGAGCAGTTCTTC. Translating it yields CASREWTGTTIPYNEQFF.